This T cell receptor (beta chain) originates from a study of identical twins. Study-level findings and limits: The study found excess low generation probability among twin-shared out-of-frame alpha sequences. Among monozygotic twins, out-of-frame TCR alpha sharing exceeded what models predicted.

This clonotype was recorded at least ten times. Its matching antigen is unknown. Germline V gene lookup returns CDR1 SGHTA and CDR2 FQGNSA. The CDR3 extends over 16 amino acids. With 0 bases clipped from V and 0 bases from J, the junction kept 2 bases outside the gene matches. TCRdb passed the 5' RACE reads through MiXCR, listing each CDR3 protein once. There are under 300,000 distinct CDR3 sequences in the sample; around an eighth occur only once, and approximately 8.8% lies in the top ten. V is TRBV7-2 and J is TRBJ2-3; 8 bases are a match to TRBD2. The sequenced sample consisted of memory (CD45RO+) T cells sorted from blood. The source of this sequence is a woman between 18 and 30 years old in good health. The CDR3 DNA sequence: TGTGCCAGCAGCTTAGCGGCTAGCGGGAGCACAGATACGCAGTATTTT. Its protein product is CASSLAASGSTDTQYF. Using reference TRBV7-2 and TRBJ2-3 for the parts outside the CDR3, the full variable domain is GAGVSQSPSNKVTEKGKDVELRCDPISGHTALYWYRQSLGQGLEFLIYFQGNSAPDKSGLPSDRFSAERTGGSVSTLTIQRTQQEDSAVYLCASSLAASGSTDTQYFGPGTRLTVL.